This T cell receptor (beta chain) originates from a study of shared clonotypes between healthy human individuals. General study findings and limits: What naive subsets generally showed was a larger estimated richness than memory subsets showed.

The sample holds one count of this clone. Its antigen is undetermined. V was shortened by 4 bases and J by 5 bases, with 14 bases between the two germline ends. The CDR3 loop spans 13 amino acids. Germline CDR1 is SQVTM and CDR2 is ANQGSEA. TCRdb's copy holds only in-frame clones and misses some; the assay was immunoSEQ multiplex PCR. The sample lists some 1,100,000 clones, approximately 80% seen once, with about 0.52% in the top ten. Donors comprised healthy HIV-negative adults lacking recent acute infections or vaccinations. The donors were all Caucasian adults (living in Nashville, Tennessee). It was into CD45RA+ naive and CD45RA-negative memory subsets that the CD4+ cells were split.

The V gene is TRBV29-1, the J gene TRBJ2-5, with D unclear. Material: memory CD4+ T cells from PBMCs. Subset meaning: CD45RA-negative fraction. This receptor was obtained from a man aged 18 to 29 in good health. Some clones in this sample may be carry-over from other donors' samples. CDR3 DNA: TGCAGCGTTGTAGGGTCCAGCCGGGAGACCCAGTACTTC. This gives the protein CSVVGSSRETQYF.